This T cell receptor beta chain came from a study of a mutant IDH1 vaccine in newly diagnosed glioma. Study context: Once 4-6 weeks had passed after radiotherapy alone, vaccination started, or it started with temozolomide cycles.

CDR3 length: 17 amino acids. The V gene's germline CDR1 is SGDLS and CDR2 YYNGEE. The germline V and J ends were trimmed by 0 bases and 4 bases, with 20 bases remaining between them. Time point given: week 47, end of study. Topical imiquimod was applied with each vaccine dose, which held 300 ug of mutant IDH1 20-mer peptide. Turning to this clone: Its specificity is unknown.

Assay used: immunoSEQ multiplex PCR; TCRdb lists only in-frame clones, some missing. The sample shows about 35,000 clones, around nine tenths of them seen only once. The chain carries TRBV9 and TRBJ2-7, with a weak D call TRBD2 (6 bases). The starting material was PBMCs, obtained from a glioma patient whose treatment included an IDH1 peptide vaccine. The sequence came from a woman under 40 with glioma. CDR3: CASSVADTGRGVYEQYF. CDR3 nucleotide sequence: TGTGCCAGCAGCGTAGCTGATACAGGCCGCGGGGTTTACGAGCAGTACTTC.